A single sample gave rise to the 30 T cell receptor beta chains below, sequenced in a study of blood T cell repertoires in COVID-19 (TCRdb year 2020). Library generation was performed with the immunoSEQ multiplex PCR assay. TCRdb retrieved this table from immuneACCESS and kept in-frame rearrangements only. Not all clones are present; in checked studies, unresolved V genes account for under half, and no reason is known for the remainder. Here the sample has approximately 340,000 clones; approximately 90% occur a single time. The ten largest clonotypes hold about 0.9% of the sample. The sequenced material came from PBMCs or T cells enriched from blood (not recorded which). All receptors derive from a woman between 40 and 55 years old who had been exposed to COVID-19.

This chain links TRBV6-5 with TRBJ1-5, with D maybe TRBD1 (6 bases). V dropped 8 bases and J dropped 4 bases, with 15 bases sitting between them. The CDR3 totals 14 residues. The germline V gene has CDR1 MNHEY and CDR2 SVGAGI. CDR3 bases: TGTGCCAGCTCTAGGGGGTCTGAGAATCAGCCCCAGCATTTT. Protein sequence: CASSRGSENQPQHF.

The CDR3 loop reads CASSQGAGLAGEAFF. CDR3 coding DNA: TGTGCCAGCAGTCAAGGGGCGGGACTGGCGGGTGAAGCTTTCTTT. The chain recombines TRBV5-5 with TRBJ1-1; tentative D call: TRBD1 (5 bases). Trimming shortened V by 5 bases and J by 7 bases, and 21 bases separated the two germline ends. The CDR3 consists of 15 residues. Germline CDR1 and CDR2: SGHKS and YYEKEE (reference sequence).

This chain uses TRBV7-2 with TRBJ1-4; tentative D call: TRBD1 (6 bases). The CDR3 sequence is 15 residues long. Trimming cost V 5 bases and J 7 bases, with 17 bases left between them. Germline V gene lookup returns CDR1 SGHTA and CDR2 FQGNSA. The CDR3 DNA reads TGTGCCAGCAGCCTGCGAAGGGGGTCGGGTGAAAAACTGTTTTTT. Protein product: CASSLRRGSGEKLFF.

This clone occurred once. The genes are TRBV30 and TRBJ1-5; possibly TRBD1 for D (6 bases). The germline CDR1 and CDR2 sequences are GTSNPN and SVGIG (reference sequence). The CDR3 runs to 13 residues. The V end was cut by 3 bases, the J end by 2 bases, with 8 bases between. The CDR3 DNA sequence: TGTGCCTGGAGCCGACAGGGCAATCAGCCCCAGCATTTT. Its protein product is CAWSRQGNQPQHF.

This clone showed up just a few times. The V call is TRBV3-1 (or the pseudogene TRBV3-2), the J call TRBJ2-7; TRBD1 matches at 8 bases. The CDR3 contains 14 residues. Germline V CDR1 and CDR2: LGHDT, YNNKEL (reference sequence). V lost 4 bases to trimming and J lost 0 bases; unmatched junction nucleotides: 2. The CDR3 reads CASSRQGNSYEQYF. CDR3 nucleotides: TGTGCCAGCAGCCGACAGGGGAACTCCTACGAGCAGTACTTC.

The chain is built from TRBV7-2 and TRBJ2-7, with 8 nucleotides matching TRBD2. Germline lookup yields CDR1 SGHTA and CDR2 FQGNSA. The CDR3 is made up of 16 amino acids. With 5 bases clipped from V and 2 bases from J, the junction kept 11 bases outside the gene matches. CDR3: CASSGLGGGLPYEQYF. The CDR3 DNA reads TGTGCCAGCAGCGGTCTAGGCGGGGGGCTACCCTACGAGCAGTACTTC.

The CDR3 region has the DNA TGTGCCCCACGAGGCGCCGGTTGGCAGCCCCAGCATTTT. This codes for CAPRGAGWQPQHF. The chain couples TRBV6-4 to TRBJ1-5; D is unclear. Trimming took 11 bases from V and 7 from J, leaving 18 bases between them. The length of the CDR3 is 13 residues. CDR1 is MRHNA and CDR2 is SNTAGT in the germline V gene.

This chain uses TRBV4-3 with TRBJ2-7; 7 bases agree with TRBD1. CDR3 length: 15 residues. CDR1 is LGHNA, CDR2 YSLEER, per germline. V was pared by 0 bases and J by 2 bases, with 4 bases of the junction left unmatched. CDR3 sequence: CASSQEETGTYEQYF. The CDR3 DNA is TGCGCCAGCAGCCAAGAGGAGACAGGGACCTACGAGCAGTACTTC.

The chain links TRBV19 to TRBJ1-5; 10 bases are shared with TRBD1. The CDR3 is made up of 18 amino acids. Per the germline V gene, CDR1 is LNHDA and CDR2 is SQIVND (reference sequence). V lost 6 bases and J lost 6; bases outside the gene matches: 17. In nucleotides, the CDR3 is TGTGCCAGTAGCTCTACATCAGGACAGGGGGAAGTGAGTCAGCCCCAGCATTTT. This translates into CASSSTSGQGEVSQPQHF.

Here the CDR3 DNA reads TGTGCCAGCAGCCGTGCCCGGACAGCGAGCTCCTACGAGCAGTACTTC. It encodes CASSRARTASSYEQYF. The V and J genes are TRBV14 and TRBJ2-7, with a tentative D call TRBD1 (6 bases). CDR1 is SGHDN and CDR2 is FVKESK in the germline V gene. The CDR3 is 16 amino acids. Trimming cost V 4 bases and J 0 bases, with 16 bases left between them.

The chain is built from TRBV29-1 and TRBJ2-2; 8 nucleotides align to TRBD1. The CDR3 is 14 residues long. With 4 bases clipped from V and 0 bases from J, the junction kept 1 base outside the gene matches. Germline CDR1 reads SQVTM; CDR2 reads ANQGSEA. In DNA, the CDR3 is TGCAGCGTTGGACAGGGGACGAACACCGGGGAGCTGTTTTTT. Translating it yields CSVGQGTNTGELFF.

V gene TRBV4-1 combines with J gene TRBJ1-5; 7 bases are a match to TRBD1. The V gene's germline CDR1 is MGHRA and CDR2 YSYEKL. The CDR3 contains 13 residues. After removal of 3 bases from V and 11 bases from J, the junction contained 7 bases not matched to a gene. The CDR3 spells CASSHKDRSAQHF. DNA for the CDR3: TGCGCCAGCAGCCACAAGGACAGGTCGGCCCAGCATTTT.

This chain uses TRBV27 with TRBJ2-7, with 7 bases fitting TRBD1. Per germline, CDR1 MNHEY and CDR2 SMNVEV (reference sequence). The CDR3 is 15 residues long. The J segment lost 6 bases and the V segment lost 5 bases, leaving 13 bases of the junction unmatched. CDR3 in DNA: TGTGCCAGCAGTCGCCCCGGGACAGCTCCTCCCGAGCAGTACTTC. Its translation: CASSRPGTAPPEQYF.

This clone was counted a single time. The chain recombines TRBV6-5 with TRBJ2-5, with 7 bases fitting TRBD1. Germline values: CDR1 MNHEY, CDR2 SVGAGI. This CDR3 has 14 residues. The V segment lost 5 bases and the J segment 2 bases; nucleotides outside the gene matches: 5. The CDR3 here is CASSPTGRQETQYF. For the CDR3, the DNA is TGTGCCAGCAGTCCGACAGGGCGTCAAGAGACCCAGTACTTC.

The chain combines TRBV15 with TRBJ2-5, with 7 bases aligning to TRBD2. Germline CDR1 is LNHNV and CDR2 is YYDKDF (reference sequence). J lost 2 bases, V lost 1 base, and 7 bases had no gene match. The CDR3 runs 16 residues. The CDR3 region is CATSRGTRSPQETQYF. The DNA of the CDR3 is TGTGCCACCAGCAGAGGGACTAGGAGCCCGCAAGAGACCCAGTACTTC. Full variable domain (remainder filled in from reference TRBV15 and TRBJ2-5): DAMVIQNPRYQVTQFGKPVTLSCSQTLNHNVMYWYQQKSSQAPKLLFHYYDKDFNNEADTPDNFQSRRPNTSFCFLDIRSPGLGDTAMYLCATSRGTRSPQETQYFGPGTRLLVL.

This clone was found once. The rearrangement joins TRBV7-8 to TRBJ1-4; D is perhaps TRBD1 (5 bases). The CDR3 extends over 15 amino acids. CDR1 SGHVS and CDR2 FQNEAQ come from the germline V gene. The V end was cut by 5 bases, the J end by 0 bases, with 10 bases between. CDR3 amino acids: CASSLRQSTNEKLFF. The CDR3 DNA reads TGTGCCAGCAGCCTTCGACAGTCAACTAATGAAAAACTGTTTTTT.

The rearrangement links TRBV10-3 to TRBJ2-4; maybe TRBD2 (5 bases). V was clipped by 4 bases and J by 5 bases, with 9 bases between them. The CDR3 runs 13 residues. CDR1 and CDR2 (germline): ENHRY, SYGVKD. CDR3 in amino acids: CAISVRAENIQYF. Here the CDR3 DNA reads TGTGCCATCAGTGTGAGAGCGGAAAACATTCAGTACTTC.

The chain couples TRBV18 to TRBJ2-3; no clear D gene. This CDR3 spans 14 amino acids. Looked up from germline, CDR1 is KGHSH and CDR2 is LQKENI. Between the trimmed V and J ends, which lost 0 bases and 6 bases, there was a span of 10 bases. The DNA for the CDR3 is TGTGCCAGCTCACCACCCTCCCCCCTGGATACGCAGTATTTT. Its protein is CASSPPSPLDTQYF.

CDR3: CASSLAGAGTDTQYF. The CDR3 coding sequence is TGTGCCAGCAGTTTAGCGGGAGCCGGAACAGATACGCAGTATTTT. The chain recombines TRBV27 with TRBJ2-3; 7 bases line up with TRBD2. Germline V gene lookup returns CDR1 MNHEY and CDR2 SMNVEV (reference sequence). V trimming: 2 bases; J trimming: 3 bases; junction bases outside the gene matches: 5. The CDR3 extends over 15 amino acids.

V usage is TRBV6-5 and J usage is TRBJ2-3, with 9 positions matching TRBD1. The CDR3 loop spans 13 amino acids. V gave up 6 bases and J gave up 6 bases; unmatched junction bases: 4. Germline CDR1 reads MNHEY; CDR2 reads SVGAGI. The DNA for the CDR3 is TGTGCCAGCAGCTTGACAGGGGGGGATACGCAGTATTTT. Protein product: CASSLTGGDTQYF.

This rearrangement joins TRBV3-1 (or the pseudogene TRBV3-2) to TRBJ2-3; perhaps TRBD2 as D (6 bases). With 4 bases removed from V and 0 bases from J, the gap between germline ends came to 14 bases. Germline loops: CDR1 LGHDT, CDR2 YNNKEL (reference sequence). This CDR3 has 16 amino acids. The CDR3 loop reads CASSPWRGESTDTQYF. CDR3 in DNA: TGTGCCAGCAGCCCTTGGAGGGGAGAGAGCACAGATACGCAGTATTTT.

V gene TRBV12-3 or TRBV12-4 combines with J gene TRBJ1-4; TRBD1 matches 7 bases. The CDR3 runs 11 residues. Trimming cost V 3 bases and J 13 bases; bases outside gene matches: 2. Here the CDR3 DNA reads TGTGCCAGCAGTTTTACAGGGGCACTGTTTTTT. Its protein is CASSFTGALFF.

The rearrangement uses TRBV7-6 and TRBJ2-1; 14 bases map to TRBD2. The CDR3 extends over 20 amino acids. J lost 4 bases, V lost 3 bases, and 14 bases had no gene match. Germline CDR1 is SGHVS and CDR2 is FNYEAQ. CDR3 loop: CASSFLRTSGGKSGYNEQFF. In DNA, the CDR3 is TGTGCCAGCAGCTTTCTGCGGACTAGCGGGGGGAAGTCGGGATACAATGAGCAGTTCTTC.

A word on this clone: This sample includes further DNA sequences coding for the same CDR3. V is TRBV5-1 and J is TRBJ2-7, with a possible D match to TRBD1 (5 bases). Trimming took off 2 bases at V and 0 bases at J, with 9 bases between the two ends. Germline V gene lookup returns CDR1 SGHRS and CDR2 YFSETQ. There are 14 residues in the CDR3. The CDR3 sequence is CASSLAGSSYEQYF. The CDR3 coding sequence is TGCGCCAGCAGCTTAGCAGGGTCCTCCTACGAGCAGTACTTC.

This clone was observed a single time. The gene calls are TRBV10-3 and TRBJ1-1; D is undetermined. The CDR3 is made up of 13 amino acids. Germline assignment: CDR1 ENHRY and CDR2 SYGVKD. Between the trimmed V and J ends, which lost 2 bases and 5 bases, there was a span of 9 bases. The CDR3 nucleotides are TGTGCCATCAGTGAGCGGGTGCGGACTGAAGCTTTCTTT. Encoded protein: CAISERVRTEAFF.

The rearrangement links TRBV7-9 to TRBJ2-3; 8 bases line up with TRBD2. Germline values: CDR1 SEHNR, CDR2 FQNEAQ (reference sequence). The V and J ends lost 5 bases and 10 bases, in that order; junction bases with no gene match: 17. The CDR3 totals 16 residues. The CDR3 nucleotides read TGTGCCAGCAGCCAAGGGGCTAAGCGGGGGCCGGTTGCGCAGTATTTT. Translating it yields CASSQGAKRGPVAQYF. The variable domain in full, with the rest retrieved from reference TRBV7-9 and TRBJ2-3, is DTGVSQNPRHKITKRGQNVTFRCDPISEHNRLYWYRQTLGQGPEFLTYFQNEAQLEKSRLLSDRFSAERPKGSFSTLEIQRTEQGDSAMYLCASSQGAKRGPVAQYFGPGTRLTVL.

The chain uses TRBV9 and TRBJ1-6; TRBD1 matches 8 bases. Germline V CDR1 and CDR2: SGDLS, YYNGEE. The V segment lost 3 bases and the J segment 7 bases; nucleotides outside the gene matches: 3. This CDR3 comprises 14 residues. The CDR3 nucleotides are TGTGCCAGCAGCGAGGGACAGGCAAATTCACCCCTCCACTTT. The encoded protein is CASSEGQANSPLHF.

The genes are TRBV12-3 or TRBV12-4 and TRBJ2-4; 9 bases are a match to TRBD1. The CDR3 has 13 amino acids. V lost 2 bases to trimming and J lost 13 bases; unmatched junction nucleotides: 6. CDR3 region: CASSLLGQGLQYF. DNA of the CDR3: TGTGCCAGCAGTTTACTAGGACAGGGGCTCCAGTACTTC.

The DNA for the CDR3 is TGTGCCAGCAGCTATAGTTCGCAGGGAAATGGTTCACCCCTCCACTTT. Translation gives CASSYSSQGNGSPLHF. The gene calls are TRBV7-3 and TRBJ1-6, with D tentatively TRBD1 (5 bases). Germline V gene sequence: CDR1 SGHTA, CDR2 FQGTGA. The CDR3 has 16 residues. V was shortened by 4 bases and J by 9 bases, with 19 bases between the two germline ends.

This clone was seen just once. The chain carries TRBV18 and TRBJ1-1; 7 bases fit TRBD1. Trimming at V came to 5 bases and at J to 1 base, leaving 4 bases not matched to a gene. This CDR3 spans 14 amino acids. CDR1 is KGHSH and CDR2 is LQKENI in the germline V gene. The CDR3 loop is CASSGQEGNTEAFF. CDR3 coding DNA: TGTGCCAGCTCAGGACAGGAAGGGAACACTGAAGCTTTCTTT.